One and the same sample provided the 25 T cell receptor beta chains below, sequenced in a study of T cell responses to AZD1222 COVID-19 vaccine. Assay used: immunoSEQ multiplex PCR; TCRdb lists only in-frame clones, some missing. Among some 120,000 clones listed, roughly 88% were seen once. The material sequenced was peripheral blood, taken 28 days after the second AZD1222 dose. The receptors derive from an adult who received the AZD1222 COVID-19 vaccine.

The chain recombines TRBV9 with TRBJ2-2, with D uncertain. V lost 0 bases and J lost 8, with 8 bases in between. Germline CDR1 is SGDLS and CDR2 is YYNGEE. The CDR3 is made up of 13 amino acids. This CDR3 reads CASSVEGEGELFF. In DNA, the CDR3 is TGTGCCAGCAGCGTAGAGGGTGAAGGGGAGCTGTTTTTT.

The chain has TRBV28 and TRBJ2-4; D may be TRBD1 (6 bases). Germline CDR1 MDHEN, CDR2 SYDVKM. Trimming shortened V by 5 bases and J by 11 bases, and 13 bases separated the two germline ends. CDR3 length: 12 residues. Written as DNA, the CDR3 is TGTGCCAGCAGTACCCAGGGGTTTCTTCAGTACTTC. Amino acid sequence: CASSTQGFLQYF.

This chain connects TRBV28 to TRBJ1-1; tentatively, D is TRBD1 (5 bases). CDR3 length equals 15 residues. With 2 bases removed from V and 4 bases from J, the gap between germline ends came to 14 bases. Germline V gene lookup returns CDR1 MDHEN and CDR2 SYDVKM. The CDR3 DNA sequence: TGTGCCAGCAGTTTAGGAGGGGTTGGTGGCACTGAAGCTTTCTTT. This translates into CASSLGGVGGTEAFF.

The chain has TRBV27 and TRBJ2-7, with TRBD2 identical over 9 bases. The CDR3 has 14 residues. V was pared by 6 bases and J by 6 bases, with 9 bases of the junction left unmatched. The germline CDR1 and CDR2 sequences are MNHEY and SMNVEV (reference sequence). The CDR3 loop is CASRQAGGQGEQYF. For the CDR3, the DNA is TGTGCCAGCAGACAAGCGGGGGGCCAGGGCGAGCAGTACTTC.

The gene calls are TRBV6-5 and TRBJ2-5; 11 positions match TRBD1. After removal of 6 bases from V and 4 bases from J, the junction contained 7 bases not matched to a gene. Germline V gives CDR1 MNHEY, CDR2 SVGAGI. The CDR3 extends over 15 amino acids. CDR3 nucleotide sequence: TGTGCCAGCAGGGGCGGACAGGGGGCGAGAGAGACCCAGTACTTC. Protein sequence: CASRGGQGARETQYF.

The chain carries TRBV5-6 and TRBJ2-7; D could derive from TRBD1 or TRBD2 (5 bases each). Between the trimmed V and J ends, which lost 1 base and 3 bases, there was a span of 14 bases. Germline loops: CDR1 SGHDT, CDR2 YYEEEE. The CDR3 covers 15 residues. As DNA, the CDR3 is TGTGCCAGCAGCTTGAGTGGGGGTTCGTACTACGAGCAGTACTTC. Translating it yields CASSLSGGSYYEQYF.

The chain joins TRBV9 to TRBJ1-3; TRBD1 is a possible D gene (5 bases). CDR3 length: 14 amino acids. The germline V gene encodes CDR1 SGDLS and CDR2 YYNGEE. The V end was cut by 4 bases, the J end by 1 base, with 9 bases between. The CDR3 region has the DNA TGTGCCAGCAGCACCCGACAGTCTGGAAACACCATATATTTT. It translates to CASSTRQSGNTIYF.

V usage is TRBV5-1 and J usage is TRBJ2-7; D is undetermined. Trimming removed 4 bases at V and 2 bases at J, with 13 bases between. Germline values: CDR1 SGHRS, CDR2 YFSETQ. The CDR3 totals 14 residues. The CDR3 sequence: CASSINRDPYEQYF. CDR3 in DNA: TGCGCCAGCAGCATAAATAGGGATCCCTACGAGCAGTACTTC.

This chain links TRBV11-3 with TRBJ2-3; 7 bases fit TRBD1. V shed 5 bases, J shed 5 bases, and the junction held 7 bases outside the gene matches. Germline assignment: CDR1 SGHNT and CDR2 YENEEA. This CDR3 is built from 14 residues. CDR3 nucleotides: TGTGCCAGCAGCCATTCGACAGGGCAAGATACGCAGTATTTT. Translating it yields CASSHSTGQDTQYF.

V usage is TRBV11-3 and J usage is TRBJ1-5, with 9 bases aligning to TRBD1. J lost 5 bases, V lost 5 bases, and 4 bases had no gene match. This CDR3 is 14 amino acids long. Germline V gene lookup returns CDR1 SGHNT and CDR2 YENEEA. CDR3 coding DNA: TGTGCCAGCAGCCCCGGGACAGGGTATCAGCCCCAGCATTTT. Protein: CASSPGTGYQPQHF.

CDR3 nucleotide sequence: TGTGCCAGCAGGGACAGGGGATTTGATCAGCCCCAGCATTTT. It specifies CASRDRGFDQPQHF. The rearrangement links TRBV6-5 to TRBJ1-5; TRBD1 matches 9 bases. This CDR3 is 14 amino acids long. The V and J ends lost 6 bases and 5 bases, in that order; junction bases with no gene match: 5. In germline, CDR1 is MNHEY, CDR2 SVGAGI.

Here the CDR3 DNA reads TGCGCCAGCAGCCAACACGGCGGGGGAAGGGGAAGTGAGCAGTTCTTC. This codes for CASSQHGGGRGSEQFF. The chain links TRBV4-3 to TRBJ2-1; 7 bases fit TRBD2. Per the germline V gene, CDR1 is LGHNA and CDR2 is YSLEER. The length of the CDR3 is 16 residues. Trimming at V came to 2 bases and at J to 9 bases, leaving 13 bases not matched to a gene.

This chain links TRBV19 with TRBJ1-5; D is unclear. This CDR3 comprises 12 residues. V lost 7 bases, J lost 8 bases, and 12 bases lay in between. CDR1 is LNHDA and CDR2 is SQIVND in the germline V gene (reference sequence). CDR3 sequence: CASTGVLEPQHF. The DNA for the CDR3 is TGTGCCAGTACGGGAGTCCTTGAGCCCCAGCATTTT.

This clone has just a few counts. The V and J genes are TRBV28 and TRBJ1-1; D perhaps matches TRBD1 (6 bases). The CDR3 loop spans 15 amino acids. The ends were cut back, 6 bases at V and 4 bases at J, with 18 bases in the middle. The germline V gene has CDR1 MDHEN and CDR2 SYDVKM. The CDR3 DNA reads TGTGCCAGCAGACCAACAGGGAATTCGGGCACTGAAGCTTTCTTT. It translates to CASRPTGNSGTEAFF.

The CDR3 DNA reads as TGTGCCAGTAGTCCCCGACAGGGTAGTACCGGGGAGCTGTTTTTT. Translating it yields CASSPRQGSTGELFF. The V call is TRBV19, the J call TRBJ2-2; TRBD1 aligns across 7 bases. Losses at the gene ends were 5 bases for V and 5 bases for J; bases not matched to a gene: 8. The CDR3 totals 15 residues. The germline V gene encodes CDR1 LNHDA and CDR2 SQIVND (reference sequence).

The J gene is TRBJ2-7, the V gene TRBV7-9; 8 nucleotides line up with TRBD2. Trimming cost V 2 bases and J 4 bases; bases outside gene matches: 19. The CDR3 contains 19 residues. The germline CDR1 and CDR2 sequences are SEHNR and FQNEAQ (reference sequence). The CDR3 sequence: CASSLMGSGGTGSRYEQYF. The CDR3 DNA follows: TGTGCCAGCAGCTTAATGGGAAGCGGGGGAACAGGGAGTCGATACGAGCAGTACTTC.

The CDR3 sequence: CASSPRGEGGNQPQHF. The CDR3 DNA reads TGTGCCAGCAGTCCCCGTGGGGAGGGCGGCAATCAGCCCCAGCATTTT. The chain joins TRBV27 to TRBJ1-5, with D uncertain. V was trimmed by 5 bases and J by 2 bases, leaving 16 bases between them. This CDR3 has 16 amino acids. Germline values: CDR1 MNHEY, CDR2 SMNVEV (reference sequence).

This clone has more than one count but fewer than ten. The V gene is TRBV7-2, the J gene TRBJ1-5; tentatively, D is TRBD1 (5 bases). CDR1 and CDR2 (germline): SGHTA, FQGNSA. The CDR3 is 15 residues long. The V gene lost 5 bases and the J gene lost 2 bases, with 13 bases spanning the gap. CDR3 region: CASSPGGIGNQPQHF. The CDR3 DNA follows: TGTGCCAGCAGCCCTGGGGGGATAGGCAATCAGCCCCAGCATTTT.

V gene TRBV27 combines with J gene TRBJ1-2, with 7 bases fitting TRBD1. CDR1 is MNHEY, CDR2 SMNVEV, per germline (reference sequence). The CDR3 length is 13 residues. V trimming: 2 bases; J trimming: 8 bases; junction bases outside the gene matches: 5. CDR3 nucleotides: TGTGCCAGCAGTTTAACAGGGGTGCGGGGCTACACCTTC. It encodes CASSLTGVRGYTF.

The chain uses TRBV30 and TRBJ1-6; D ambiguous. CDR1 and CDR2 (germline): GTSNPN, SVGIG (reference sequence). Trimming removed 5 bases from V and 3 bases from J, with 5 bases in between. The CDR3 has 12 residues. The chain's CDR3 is CAWGSYNSPLHF. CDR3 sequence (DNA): TGTGCCTGGGGCAGCTATAATTCACCCCTCCACTTT.

CDR3 nucleotides: TGTGCCAGCAGTTACTCGTACAGGTATAGCAATCAGCCCCAGCATTTT. Protein product: CASSYSYRYSNQPQHF. V usage is TRBV6-5 and J usage is TRBJ1-5; maybe TRBD1 (5 bases). There are 16 residues in the CDR3. The V and J ends lost 0 bases and 0 bases respectively, with 9 bases between them. Germline lookup yields CDR1 MNHEY and CDR2 SVGAGI.

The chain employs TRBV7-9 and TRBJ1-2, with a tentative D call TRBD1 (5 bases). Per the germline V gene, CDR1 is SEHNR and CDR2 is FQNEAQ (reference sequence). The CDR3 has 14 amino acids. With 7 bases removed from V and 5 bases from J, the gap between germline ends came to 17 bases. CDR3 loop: CASTGEDSGYGYTF. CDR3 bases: TGTGCCAGCACGGGGGAGGATTCGGGGTATGGCTACACCTTC.

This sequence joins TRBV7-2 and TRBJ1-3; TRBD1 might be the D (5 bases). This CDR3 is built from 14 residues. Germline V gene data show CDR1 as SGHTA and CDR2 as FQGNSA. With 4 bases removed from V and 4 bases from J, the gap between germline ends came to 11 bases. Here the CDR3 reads CASSWGISGNTIYF. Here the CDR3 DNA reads TGTGCCAGCAGCTGGGGGATATCGGGAAACACCATATATTTT.

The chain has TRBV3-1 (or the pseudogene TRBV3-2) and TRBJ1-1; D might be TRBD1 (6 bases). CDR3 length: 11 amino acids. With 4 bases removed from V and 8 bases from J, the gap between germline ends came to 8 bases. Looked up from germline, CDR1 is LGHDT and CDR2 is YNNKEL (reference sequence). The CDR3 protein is CASSLGTEAFF. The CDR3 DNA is TGTGCCAGCAGCCTTGGGACAGAAGCTTTCTTT.

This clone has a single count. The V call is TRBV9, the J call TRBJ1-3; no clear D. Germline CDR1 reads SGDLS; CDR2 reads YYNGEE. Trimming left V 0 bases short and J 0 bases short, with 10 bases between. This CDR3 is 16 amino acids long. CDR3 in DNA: TGTGCCAGCAGCGTAGGTGGCAGTTACTCTGGAAACACCATATATTTT. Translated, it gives CASSVGGSYSGNTIYF.